The rows below give T cell receptor beta chains drawn from one sample of a study of high-grade serous ovarian cancer treatment subgroups. Using immunoSEQ multiplex PCR, the repertoire was profiled, and TCRdb retains in-frame clones only, with some absent. The sample includes about 16,000 clones, under 85% of them seen just once. Sequencing input: tumor tissue. Receptor source: a human donor with high-grade serous ovarian cancer. The CDR3 runs from the conserved cysteine through the conserved F or W. A D gene is named only where the DNA matches it firmly. Clone size, where shown, is once, few, many, or a class for clones that have expanded.

TRBJ1-4 . . TRBV7-9 TGTGCCAGCAGCTCCTTCGGGAGGGGGTTTTATGAAAAACTGTTTTTT CASSSFGRGFYEKLFF
TRBJ2-7 . . TRBV2 TGTGCCAGCAGTGACAGGACCAATTACGACGAGCAGTACTTC CASSDRTNYDEQYF
TRBJ2-7 . . TRBV6-5 TGTGCCAGCAGTTACGACACCCCCTCCTACGAGCAGTACTTC CASSYDTPSYEQYF
TRBJ2-3 . . TRBV5-1 TGCGCCAGCAGCTCGGGCCCCGACACAGATACGCAGTATTTT CASSSGPDTDTQYF
TRBJ2-5 . TRBD2 TRBV7-3 TGTGCCAGCAGCTTAGCGGGGGGGCACCAAGAGACCCAGTACTTC CASSLAGGHQETQYF
TRBJ2-5 . . TRBV7-2 TGTGCCAGCAGCTTAACTCCCCAAGAGACCCAGTACTTC CASSLTPQETQYF
TRBJ1-3 . . TRBV19 TGTGCCAGTAGTCGGGCAGGCGGTTCCGGAAACACCATATATTTT CASSRAGGSGNTIYF
TRBJ2-5 . . TRBV30 TGTGCCTGGAGTCAAGACCGGGTGGAGACCCAGTACTTC CAWSQDRVETQYF
TRBJ2-5 once TRBD2 TRBV18 TGTGCCAGCTCACCAGGGGGACTAGGGGCTCAAGAGACCCAGTACTTC CASSPGGLGAQETQYF
TRBJ1-6 few TRBD1 TRBV10-2 TGCGCCACTCGAGACAGGGCGAATTCACCCCTCCACTTT CATRDRANSPLHF
TRBJ2-7 once . TRBV10-3 TGTGCCATCAGTGAGCCGATTTCGCCCCCCTACGAGCAGTACTTC CAISEPISPPYEQYF
TRBJ2-7 few TRBD2 TRBV6-5 TGTGCCAGCAGTCTCCAGGCGGGGGGATACGAGCAGTACTTC CASSLQAGGYEQYF
TRBJ2-1 . . TRBV7-2 TGTGCCAGCAGCTTAGCGGGTTTGAGCAATGAGCAGTTCTTC CASSLAGLSNEQFF
TRBJ2-2 . . TRBV19 TGTGCCAGTAGTATCGGCGGGACCGGGGAGCTGTTTTTT CASSIGGTGELFF
TRBJ2-2 once . TRBV30 TGTGCCTGGAGTGTATATGAGGGGGGGGAGCTGTTTTTT CAWSVYEGGELFF
TRBJ1-1 few TRBD1 TRBV19 TGTGCCAGTAGGACAGGGGGAATGCCTGAAGCTTTCTTT CASRTGGMPEAFF
TRBJ1-3 few TRBD1 TRBV6-4 TGTGCCAGCAGTCCGGGACAGGGGACCTCTGGAAACACCATATATTTT CASSPGQGTSGNTIYF
TRBJ1-2 . TRBD1 TRBV6-6 TGTGCCAGCAGTAACCCGACAGGGACCAACTATGGCTACACCTTC CASSNPTGTNYGYTF
TRBJ1-5 . . TRBV19 TGTGCCAGTAGAAGGGGCGGGAGCAATCAGCCCCAGCATTTT CASRRGGSNQPQHF
TRBJ1-1 . . TRBV2 TGTGCCAGCAGCCCAGGGACGATCTATGAAGCTTTCTTT CASSPGTIYEAFF
TRBJ2-3 . . TRBV15 TGTGCCACCAGCAGACCCGCGGGTGGTCAGGCCCCAGATACGCAGTATTTT CATSRPAGGQAPDTQYF
TRBJ2-2 . . TRBV6-5 TGTGCCAGCAGACCTGACAGAAACACCGGGGAGCTGTTTTTT CASRPDRNTGELFF
TRBJ1-2 . TRBD1 TRBV18 TGTGCCAGCTCACGTACAGGGGAAAGGAATGGCTACACCTTC CASSRTGERNGYTF
TRBJ2-5 . . TRBV18 TGTGCCAGCTCACCACCGCGAGAGACCCAGTACTTC CASSPPRETQYF
TRBJ2-7 . . TRBV7-2 TGTGCCAGCAGCTTAGAAGGGGGTTCATCGAGGGAGCAGTACTTC CASSLEGGSSREQYF